The rows below give T cell receptor beta chains drawn from one sample of a study of blood T cell repertoires in COVID-19. TCRdb keeps only in-frame clones here, not all; method: immunoSEQ multiplex PCR. This repertoire shows under 200,000 clones, approximately 91% found once; its top ten account for roughly 2.1%. What was sequenced was peripheral blood. These receptors all come from a man younger than 30 with acute or convalescent COVID-19. CDR3s leave out the opening cysteine and the closing phenylalanine or tryptophan. Each record gives: V gene, J gene, CDR3 protein.

TRBV18,TRBJ1-1,ASSRQPMNTEAF
TRBV10-2,TRBJ2-7,ASSESSPYEQY
TRBV5-1,TRBJ2-7,ASRTSLTAHEQY
TRBV29-1,TRBJ1-1,SVHRGLETEAF
TRBV25-1,TRBJ2-7,ASSEEDRGVYEQY
TRBV5-5,TRBJ1-2,ASSLVAGAGSSGYT
TRBV29-1,TRBJ2-7,SVKTGGYEQY
TRBV3-1/TRBV3-2,TRBJ2-5,ASSPSLLAGGLPRDSQETQY
TRBV11-2,TRBJ1-4,ASSPAAQITTNEKLF
TRBV19,TRBJ2-1,ASSMGGLAPNNEQF
TRBV9,TRBJ2-2,ASSDKTGISTGELF
TRBV18,TRBJ1-3,ASSPDRVVGNTIY
TRBV10-2,TRBJ2-7,ASSDGGGSSYEQY
TRBV19,TRBJ2-7,ASGGGLAPYEQY
TRBV19,TRBJ2-3,ASSIEGAITDTQY
TRBV5-1,TRBJ1-3,ASSRDNSGNTIY
TRBV19,TRBJ2-7,ASSIDGQPYEQY
TRBV19,TRBJ1-2,AIRELGQGDGYT
TRBV5-1,TRBJ2-7,ASSSGTGYEQY
TRBV3-1/TRBV3-2,TRBJ2-7,ASSRDRGIYEQY
TRBV28,TRBJ2-3,ASSSPSGRTDTQY
TRBV24-1,TRBJ1-4,ATSDELGTGREKLF
TRBV5-4,TRBJ2-2,ASSLVAGSNTGELF
TRBV27,TRBJ1-5,ASRRERNQPQH
TRBV6-2/TRBV6-3,TRBJ2-7,ASSYSSGSTYEQY
TRBV7-8,TRBJ1-2,ASSLNAQGPRYT
TRBV2,TRBJ1-4,ARSSGQRTNEKLF
TRBV15,TRBJ2-1,ATSKPGPNEQF
TRBV19,TRBJ1-4,ASSIPTGVYEKLF
TRBV19,TRBJ1-3,ASSTPDSPNTGNTIY
TRBV27,TRBJ2-2,ASSFSRRGELF
TRBV9,TRBJ1-5,ASSVAGGEPQH
TRBV14,TRBJ2-1,ASSQPWGRSSYNEQF
TRBV3-1/TRBV3-2,TRBJ2-7,ASSQIREMGEQY
TRBV9,TRBJ1-1,ASSVDPPTGHNMNTEAF
TRBV13,TRBJ2-1,ASSSVAASSYNEQF
TRBV14,TRBJ2-7,ASSPPGTGNYEQY
TRBV6-5,TRBJ2-3,ASRLEGTTTDTQY
TRBV7-2,TRBJ1-5,ASSLGQVFNQPQH
TRBV6-1,TRBJ2-1,ASSESAGSYNEQF
TRBV7-8,TRBJ1-2,ASSRGQGDYGYT
TRBV5-1,TRBJ2-7,ASSVGTSGGHYEQY
TRBV7-9,TRBJ1-6,ASSFSRSTNSPLH
TRBV7-9,TRBJ1-5,ASTNSGRNQPQH
TRBV2,TRBJ1-5,ASRRGSNQPQH
TRBV24-1,TRBJ2-3,ATSDFTGSTDTQY
TRBV3-1/TRBV3-2,TRBJ2-3,ASSRPGGASTDTQY
TRBV7-9,TRBJ2-1,ASSLESRTSGGINEQF
TRBV6-5,TRBJ2-7,ASSYPRVVQY
TRBV27,TRBJ1-1,ASFVPGQGGTEAF
TRBV4-2,TRBJ1-5,ASSQDVGQGPSNQPQH
TRBV4-1,TRBJ2-5,ASSQPPAGAGETQY
TRBV5-1,TRBJ2-7,ASSTNKYEQY
TRBV19,TRBJ2-7,ASSRTGTEQYEQY
TRBV7-9,TRBJ2-7,ASSLMGSGYEQY
TRBV5-1,TRBJ2-6,ASRTGGISGANVLT
TRBV11-2,TRBJ2-1,ASSPARRADNEQF
TRBV29-1,TRBJ1-1,TIKTGTNTEAF
TRBV18,TRBJ1-5,ASSTDRVNQPQH